The clone carrying this TCR beta chain was seen a few times. Time point of the sample: newly diagnosed GD, antithyroid drugs for less than 3 months. Following extraction of RNA from PBMCs, that RNA was used to make the TCR library. The data were obtained in a study of regulatory T cells in long-lasting Graves disease. Sequencing libraries for TCR beta were prepared with iRepertoire HTBI primers and Arm-PCR of CDR3 regions. Each CDR3 protein gets one entry after TCRdb re-called the multiplex PCR reads with MiXCR. The table has 250,000 to 400,000 distinct CDR3 sequences, 18% seen once. Source: peripheral blood mononuclear cells (PBMCs), taken at new diagnosis, from a patient treated with antithyroid drugs. The clonotype originates from a female donor with Graves disease.

The CDR3: CASSIPVTGRNIQYF. The CDR3 nucleotides read TGTGCCAGTAGTATACCTGTGACAGGGCGAAACATTCAGTACTTC. The gene calls are TRBV19 and TRBJ2-4; TRBD1 aligns across 7 bases. Germline CDR1 reads LNHDA; CDR2 reads SQIVND (reference sequence). The ends lost 2 bases at V and 6 bases at J; junction bases unmatched: 7. CDR3 length equals 15 residues.